This TCR beta chain was observed in a study of shared clonotypes between healthy human individuals. The CDR3 covers 15 residues. CDR1 and CDR2 from the germline V gene are KGHSH and LQKENI. Donors had no recently reported acute infections or vaccinations and were HIV-negative. The data were produced by immunoSEQ multiplex PCR, yet TCRdb's version contains in-frame clones alone and is incomplete. The sample lists hundreds of thousands of clones, approximately 79% occurring once. Study-level points and caveats: Sampling involved blood alone; tissue repertoires likely differ.

With respect to this clone: The antigen remains undetermined. The junction shows a germline mismatch at one end, possibly a read error.

The V call is TRBV18, the J call TRBJ2-5; 9 bases match TRBD2. This TCR was recovered from a woman aged 30 to 39 in good health. Sequenced material: memory CD4+ T cells sorted from blood. Described subset: CD45RA-negative fraction. CDR3 region: CASSAPTSGQETQYF. CDR3 nucleotides: TGTGCCAGCTCAGCACCGACTAGCGGACAAGAGACCCAGTACTTC.